This TCR beta chain was identified in a study of T cell repertoires in cytomegalovirus infection (dated by TCRdb to the late 2010s). For context, the study as a whole: Donor HLA type was relevant to the analysis, as public TCR beta signatures indicated carriage of CMV infection together with the matching HLA type.

The CDR3 sequence holds 14 residues, the cysteine and phenylalanine included. Only the CDR3 portion is preserved as DNA: 42 bases, with reading frame beginning at the first base. Trimming accounts for 8 bases at V and 5 bases at J, while the number of junction bases matched to no gene is 6. CDR1 and CDR2 are drawn from the germline V gene: MNHNS, SASEGT. Beyond this particular receptor, the publication reports: The ex vivo response was dominated by HLA-C-restricted CMV-specific TCR beta clonotypes, which also provided the single most frequent clonotype in two of eight donors. Carriers of CMV infection plus the relevant HLA type were discriminated by the cumulative frequency of public TCR beta family members in the study cohort and in an independent approximately 360-donor cohort.

The instrument given in TCRdb is Illumina HiSeq 1500. Starting from the raw public reads, TCRdb applied fastp trimming at Q25, assembled clones with MiXCR and retained in-frame beta chains. CDR3 protein sequences are deduplicated, and each keeps its most common genes and DNA. The table for this sample lists some 400,000 distinct CDR3 sequences; approximately 30% of them were counted only once. The biggest ten clones account for roughly 13% of the sample. Concerning this clonotype: It has no known antigen specificity. No base quality values were provided; no much bigger clone lies one nucleotide off.

The sequence links TRBV6-1 to TRBJ1-4; the junction holds 9 bases that match TRBD1. The TCR originated in a human donor in good health (CMV status not recorded). Some clones in this sample may be carry-over from other donors' samples. Sequenced input: PBMCs. The DNA is as follows: TGTGCCAGCGCGGTAGGACAGGGGAATGAAAAACTGTTTTTT. It specifies CASAVGQGNEKLFF.